Listed below are T cell receptor beta chains from one sample, sequenced in a study of T cells in Graves' hyperthyroidism and ophthalmopathy. TCRdb passed the multiplex PCR reads through MiXCR, listing each CDR3 protein once. The sample records approximately 430,000 distinct CDR3 sequences, approximately 14% being singletons. Specimen: blood. Source of these receptors: a woman between 18 and 30 years old with Graves' hyperthyroidism. Both conserved end residues are part of each CDR3. The order of the fields is CDR3 length, D gene, clone size, V gene, CDR3 protein. The D gene is left open where the match is weak. Only some rows state a clone size, as once, few, many or a class for expanded clones.

cdr3_length: 14; d_call: NA; clone_size: many; v_call: TRBV27; cdr3_aa: CASRRDRDTGELFF
cdr3_length: 14; d_call: TRBD2; clone_size: NA; v_call: TRBV28; cdr3_aa: CASSGTSGTYEQYF
cdr3_length: 15; d_call: NA; clone_size: many; v_call: TRBV9; cdr3_aa: CASSVGGGSYNEQFF
cdr3_length: 14; d_call: NA; clone_size: NA; v_call: TRBV6-5; cdr3_aa: CASSYPGRNSPLHF
cdr3_length: 15; d_call: NA; clone_size: many; v_call: TRBV5-6; cdr3_aa: CASSLEWTNHYEQYF
cdr3_length: 17; d_call: TRBD2; clone_size: NA; v_call: TRBV28; cdr3_aa: CASSLLAGDLAKNIQYF
cdr3_length: 19; d_call: TRBD2; clone_size: NA; v_call: TRBV20-1; cdr3_aa: CSAETGTSGRGRSYNEQYF
cdr3_length: 19; d_call: NA; clone_size: many; v_call: TRBV6-1; cdr3_aa: CASSEGLRRQVGMNTEAFF
cdr3_length: 13; d_call: NA; clone_size: many; v_call: TRBV9; cdr3_aa: CASSVANDNEQFF
cdr3_length: 15; d_call: NA; clone_size: many; v_call: TRBV19; cdr3_aa: CASSAPGTLSYEQYF
cdr3_length: 15; d_call: NA; clone_size: NA; v_call: TRBV5-1; cdr3_aa: CASSLLGNSNQPQHF
cdr3_length: 14; d_call: TRBD1; clone_size: few; v_call: TRBV20-1; cdr3_aa: CSARGAGGGLEQYF
cdr3_length: 15; d_call: TRBD1; clone_size: NA; v_call: TRBV15; cdr3_aa: CATSTDRGRTGELFF
cdr3_length: 15; d_call: NA; clone_size: many; v_call: TRBV7-2; cdr3_aa: CASRIGGGSTDTQYF
cdr3_length: 15; d_call: NA; clone_size: NA; v_call: TRBV6-1; cdr3_aa: CASRPRTGGNYGYTF
cdr3_length: 16; d_call: NA; clone_size: many; v_call: TRBV6-1; cdr3_aa: CASSSRGGGASYEQYF
cdr3_length: 15; d_call: NA; clone_size: many; v_call: TRBV11-3; cdr3_aa: CASSLVGRARDEQFF
cdr3_length: 14; d_call: TRBD2; clone_size: many; v_call: TRBV20-1; cdr3_aa: CSAVGGSSYNEQFF
cdr3_length: 20; d_call: TRBD2; clone_size: few; v_call: TRBV4-2; cdr3_aa: CASSPRRASGPGGSTDTQYF
cdr3_length: 15; d_call: NA; clone_size: many; v_call: TRBV6-1; cdr3_aa: CASSLFSTTGETQYF
cdr3_length: 16; d_call: TRBD1; clone_size: NA; v_call: TRBV9; cdr3_aa: CVSSAGPGQALNEQFF
cdr3_length: 14; d_call: NA; clone_size: many; v_call: TRBV11-2; cdr3_aa: CASSFRPWDTEAFF
cdr3_length: 13; d_call: NA; clone_size: NA; v_call: TRBV5-1; cdr3_aa: CASSTGPTGEAFF
cdr3_length: 18; d_call: TRBD2; clone_size: many; v_call: TRBV7-9; cdr3_aa: CASSPLGAGGPYTDTQYF
cdr3_length: 12; d_call: NA; clone_size: few; v_call: TRBV6-1; cdr3_aa: CASSEFPYGYTF
cdr3_length: 13; d_call: NA; clone_size: once; v_call: TRBV20-1; cdr3_aa: CSARWGGEETQYF
cdr3_length: 14; d_call: NA; clone_size: NA; v_call: TRBV6-1; cdr3_aa: CASSPGLASYEQYF
cdr3_length: 14; d_call: NA; clone_size: NA; v_call: TRBV11-2; cdr3_aa: CASSLAIGIDGYTF
cdr3_length: 17; d_call: TRBD1; clone_size: NA; v_call: TRBV27; cdr3_aa: CASSSATGGEVMYEQYF
cdr3_length: 17; d_call: NA; clone_size: once; v_call: TRBV3-1; cdr3_aa: CASNQFLATASKYEQYF
cdr3_length: 16; d_call: NA; clone_size: few; v_call: TRBV24-1; cdr3_aa: CATSDWFTGGTDTQYF
cdr3_length: 16; d_call: NA; clone_size: few; v_call: TRBV7-9; cdr3_aa: CASSTTGTPYYNEQFF
cdr3_length: 16; d_call: NA; clone_size: NA; v_call: TRBV19; cdr3_aa: CASSGPRRGSSYEQYF
cdr3_length: 14; d_call: NA; clone_size: many; v_call: TRBV5-1; cdr3_aa: CASKGGHSTGELFF
cdr3_length: 12; d_call: NA; clone_size: few; v_call: TRBV15; cdr3_aa: CATSGRRNTIYF
cdr3_length: 15; d_call: TRBD1; clone_size: many; v_call: TRBV27; cdr3_aa: CARDRRQGKNTEAFF
cdr3_length: 16; d_call: TRBD2; clone_size: many; v_call: TRBV2; cdr3_aa: CASSVRGGATYNEQFF
cdr3_length: 13; d_call: NA; clone_size: many; v_call: TRBV3-1; cdr3_aa: CASSQGGRGEAFF
cdr3_length: 15; d_call: NA; clone_size: many; v_call: TRBV28; cdr3_aa: CASSSAGSYNSPLHF
cdr3_length: 15; d_call: TRBD1; clone_size: NA; v_call: TRBV6-5; cdr3_aa: CASRYRGEGPYEQYF
cdr3_length: 14; d_call: NA; clone_size: many; v_call: TRBV6-1; cdr3_aa: CASSPRGAEAEAFF